The 27 T cell receptor beta chains below come from one sample, sequenced in a study of beta chain features in type 1 diabetes. Overall study findings and caveats: Shortening of TCRB CDR3s, moderate but significant, appeared in all four CD4+ subsets of Type 1 diabetes patients.

These receptors' antigens are unknown. As every portion of the isolated RNA was reverse transcribed, the sequencing read expressed TCRB transcripts. Repertoires were generated with immunoSEQ multiplex PCR, while TCRdb's copy carries only in-frame clones and drops some. Of roughly 100,000 clones listed, 25% to 30% are singletons. Sequenced material: central memory CD4+ T cells from blood. Source of these receptors: a woman between 18 and 30 years old with type 1 diabetes.

The chain carries TRBV28 and TRBJ1-5; 7 bases are a match to TRBD1. With 5 bases clipped from V and 7 bases from J, the junction kept 8 bases outside the gene matches. In germline, CDR1 is MDHEN, CDR2 SYDVKM. This CDR3 region has 14 residues. The CDR3 DNA reads as TGTGCCAGCAGTGCACAGGGGCGTCGGCAGCCCCAGCATTTT. This encodes CASSAQGRRQPQHF.

This clone was observed a handful of times. CDR3 sequence: CASSRPGTGTGNTEAFF. The CDR3 coding sequence is TGTGCCAGCAGCCGACCTGGGACAGGGACTGGGAACACTGAAGCTTTCTTT. The chain uses TRBV28 and TRBJ1-1; 9 bases line up with TRBD1. CDR3 size: 17 residues. V lost 6 bases to trimming and J lost 1 base; unmatched junction nucleotides: 12. Looked up from germline, CDR1 is MDHEN and CDR2 is SYDVKM.

This chain connects TRBV14 to TRBJ2-7, with D unresolved. The CDR3 runs 14 residues. V lost 4 bases, J lost 1 base, and 11 bases lay in between. Germline CDR1 reads SGHDN; CDR2 reads FVKESK. In DNA, the CDR3 is TGTGCCAGCAGCCGGAATCAGGCTTCCTACGAGCAGTACTTC. Amino acids: CASSRNQASYEQYF.

The genes are TRBV7-3 and TRBJ2-5, with 13 positions matching TRBD2. Germline CDR1 SGHTA, CDR2 FQGTGA. V trimming: 4 bases; J trimming: 4 bases; junction bases outside the gene matches: 6. The CDR3 runs to 16 residues. This CDR3 is CASSSGLAGRGETQYF. The CDR3 nucleotides read TGTGCCAGCAGCTCGGGACTAGCGGGAAGGGGAGAGACCCAGTACTTC.

The chain combines TRBV9 with TRBJ2-5; the match to TRBD1 covers 9 bases. The CDR3 contains 16 residues. Germline CDR1 is SGDLS and CDR2 is YYNGEE. With V trimmed by 0 bases and J by 5 bases, 8 bases remained unmatched. CDR3 coding DNA: TGTGCCAGCAGCGTAGCTACGGGACAGGGCTGGGAGACCCAGTACTTC. Its protein product is CASSVATGQGWETQYF.

The chain uses TRBV18 and TRBJ2-3; TRBD2 matches 12 bases. The CDR3 runs 15 residues. After removal of 3 bases from V and 4 bases from J, the junction contained 2 bases not matched to a gene. Germline V gene data show CDR1 as KGHSH and CDR2 as LQKENI. Here the CDR3 reads CASSPRTSGADTQYF. Written as DNA, the CDR3 is TGTGCCAGCTCACCTCGGACTAGCGGGGCAGATACGCAGTATTTT.

This chain uses TRBV7-8 with TRBJ2-5, with 7 bases matching TRBD1. This CDR3 is 14 amino acids long. The ends lost 3 bases at V and 2 bases at J; junction bases unmatched: 3. The germline CDR1 and CDR2 sequences are SGHVS and FQNEAQ. The DNA for the CDR3 is TGTGCCAGCAGCTTGGGACAGATTCAAGAGACCCAGTACTTC. Translation gives CASSLGQIQETQYF.

The chain carries TRBV7-9 and TRBJ1-1; TRBD1 aligns across 9 bases. The CDR3 consists of 14 residues. Germline V gives CDR1 SEHNR, CDR2 FQNEAQ (reference sequence). V lost 8 bases, J lost 1 base, and 5 bases stayed unmatched. CDR3 DNA: TGTGCCAGCGGCACACAGGGGGCGAACACTGAAGCTTTCTTT. This gives the protein CASGTQGANTEAFF.

The table lists this clone with a count of one. Possible read error: a much larger clone is one base away. The genes are TRBV11-2 and TRBJ2-3; TRBD2 agrees at 11 bases. CDR3 length equals 16 residues. V trimming: 1 base; J trimming: 0 bases; junction bases outside the gene matches: 0. Germline V gene data show CDR1 as SGHAT and CDR2 as FQNNGV. The CDR3 region has the DNA TGTGCCAGCAGCTTAGGGACTAGCGGGAGCACAGATACGCAGTATTTT. This sequence encodes CASSLGTSGSTDTQYF.

This rearrangement joins TRBV18 to TRBJ2-1, with 9 bases aligning to TRBD2. The length of the CDR3 is 14 residues. Trimming at V came to 5 bases and at J to 7 bases, leaving 6 bases not matched to a gene. From germline, CDR1 is KGHSH and CDR2 LQKENI. The DNA for the CDR3 is TGTGCCAGCTCAAGGGGTCTAGCGGGAAATGAGCAGTTCTTC. Protein product: CASSRGLAGNEQFF.

V and J are TRBV5-1 and TRBJ1-1; weak D call: TRBD1 (6 bases). The CDR3 covers 14 residues. V was clipped by 5 bases and J by 0 bases, with 11 bases between them. The V gene's germline CDR1 is SGHRS and CDR2 YFSETQ. CDR3 protein: CASRTGYMNTEAFF. CDR3 nucleotide sequence: TGCGCCAGCAGGACAGGATATATGAACACTGAAGCTTTCTTT.

This sequence joins TRBV7-9 and TRBJ2-7; a weak D match, TRBD1 (6 bases). The CDR3 is 14 amino acids. V lost 5 bases, J lost 2 bases, and 13 bases lay in between. Germline V CDR1 and CDR2: SEHNR, FQNEAQ (reference sequence). CDR3 coding DNA: TGTGCCAGCAGCCCTCGACAGGCTACCTACGAGCAGTACTTC. As protein: CASSPRQATYEQYF.

This sequence joins TRBV25-1 and TRBJ2-1; the match to TRBD2 covers 14 bases. There are 15 residues in the CDR3. The V gene end was trimmed by 8 bases and the J gene end by 5 bases; junction bases not matched to a gene: 5. Germline lookup yields CDR1 MGHDK and CDR2 SYGVNS. DNA of the CDR3: TGTGCCAGCTCCCGACTAGCGGGAGGGGACAATGAGCAGTTCTTC. Protein sequence: CASSRLAGGDNEQFF. Using reference TRBV25-1 and TRBJ2-1 for the parts outside the CDR3, the full variable domain is EADIYQTPRYLVIGTGKKITLECSQTMGHDKMYWYQQDPGMELHLIHYSYGVNSTEKGDLSSESTVSRIRTEHFPLTLESARPSHTSQYLCASSRLAGGDNEQFFGPGTRLTVL.

This chain connects TRBV6-5 to TRBJ1-1, with D possibly being TRBD1 (5 bases). CDR1 and CDR2 from the germline V gene are MNHEY and SVGAGI. The V gene lost 6 bases and the J gene lost 0 bases, with 14 bases spanning the gap. The CDR3 runs 15 residues. CDR3 sequence (DNA): TGTGCCAGCAGGCGACTCAGGGAAATGAACACTGAAGCTTTCTTT. This translates into CASRRLREMNTEAFF.

There are a few counts of this clone. CDR3 amino acids: CATGTGSNYGYTF. For the CDR3, the DNA is TGTGCCACCGGGACAGGGTCTAACTATGGCTACACCTTC. J is TRBJ1-2 and V is TRBV6-1; 9 bases map to TRBD1. The ends lost 10 bases at V and 0 bases at J; junction bases unmatched: 3. CDR1 and CDR2 (germline): MNHNS, SASEGT. There are 13 residues in the CDR3.

This rearrangement joins TRBV19 to TRBJ2-7; 9 bases agree with TRBD2. Germline CDR1 reads LNHDA; CDR2 reads SQIVND (reference sequence). The J segment lost 3 bases and the V segment lost 6 bases, leaving 3 bases of the junction unmatched. This CDR3 is built from 13 residues. The CDR3 protein is CASSETSGYEQYF. As DNA, the CDR3 is TGTGCCAGTAGCGAGACTAGCGGCTACGAGCAGTACTTC.

This sequence joins TRBV30 and TRBJ2-3, with 7 bases aligning to TRBD2. Germline trimming cut 4 bases from V and 9 bases from J; bases unmatched to any gene: 4. Germline-derived CDR1 and CDR2 are GTSNPN and SVGIG (reference sequence). This CDR3 region has 11 residues. CDR3 residues: CAWMTSSTQYF. The CDR3 region has the DNA TGTGCCTGGATGACTAGCTCAACGCAGTATTTT.

This clone was found a few times. The chain joins TRBV14 to TRBJ2-6; D is ambiguous. Trimming removed 4 bases at V and 4 bases at J, with 17 bases between. CDR1 SGHDN and CDR2 FVKESK come from the germline V gene. The CDR3 covers 17 residues. The DNA of the CDR3 is TGTGCCAGCAGCCGAATCTCCCTAAACTGGGGGGCCAACGTCCTGACTTTC. Translation gives CASSRISLNWGANVLTF.

The V gene is TRBV6-1, the J gene TRBJ2-3, with D unclear. The germline gives CDR1 MNHNS, CDR2 SASEGT. This CDR3 is built from 11 residues. V was pared by 3 bases and J by 6 bases, with 4 bases between. The CDR3, as DNA: TGTGCCAGCAGTGATGAGGATACGCAGTATTTT. Translated, it gives CASSDEDTQYF.

Only one count was recorded for this clone. The gene calls are TRBV21-1 and TRBJ2-7; TRBD1, the D gene given by the table, was not confirmed from the DNA. TRBV21-1 is a pseudogene locus. This CDR3 spans 16 amino acids. The DNA of the CDR3 is TGTGCCAGCAGCAGACCCCAGGGACAGGGGTCCTACGAGCAGTACGTC. Translated, it gives CASSRPQGQGSYEQYV.

There are a few counts of this clone. The rearrangement uses TRBV28 and TRBJ2-1, with D maybe TRBD2 (6 bases). The CDR3 spans 15 residues. The germline gives CDR1 MDHEN, CDR2 SYDVKM. The V end was cut by 2 bases, the J end by 7 bases, with 15 bases between. The CDR3 nucleotides are TGTGCCAGCAGTTTAGGGGGGACTCGGGGGAATGAGCAGTTCTTC. As protein: CASSLGGTRGNEQFF.

In DNA, the CDR3 is TGTGCCAGCAGCTTAGTAACGGGAAAGCGGGAGAATGAGCAGTTCTTC. Protein sequence: CASSLVTGKRENEQFF. The chain is built from TRBV7-8 and TRBJ2-1; 8 bases align to TRBD2. This CDR3 contains 16 residues. In germline, CDR1 is SGHVS, CDR2 FQNEAQ. Trimming took 1 base from V and 7 from J; bases not matched to a gene: 9.

This clone occurred a few times. The chain couples TRBV5-4 to TRBJ2-5, with 10 bases matching TRBD2. Germline V CDR1 and CDR2: SGHNT, YYREEE (reference sequence). V shed 3 bases, J shed 2 bases, and the junction held 7 bases outside the gene matches. The CDR3 contains 16 residues. CDR3 bases: TGTGCCAGCAGCTGGGGAGCGGGAGGGTCGCAAGAGACCCAGTACTTC. Translating gives CASSWGAGGSQETQYF.

The CDR3 nucleotides are TGTGCCAGCAGCTTATCCCTCGGTCCCCTCGCAGATACGCAGTATTTT. Translation gives CASSLSLGPLADTQYF. V usage is TRBV7-9 and J usage is TRBJ2-3; unclear D gene. There are 16 residues in the CDR3. Germline V gene sequence: CDR1 SEHNR, CDR2 FQNEAQ (reference sequence). With 2 bases removed from V and 4 bases from J, the gap between germline ends came to 16 bases.

The genes are TRBV18 and TRBJ1-5; D ambiguous. The CDR3 contains 13 residues. V dropped 0 bases and J dropped 6 bases, with 6 bases sitting between them. The V gene's germline CDR1 is KGHSH and CDR2 LQKENI. CDR3 DNA sequence: TGTGCCAGCTCACCACCTTCGGGTCAGCCCCAGCATTTT. This translates into CASSPPSGQPQHF. The full variable domain, rest sourced from reference TRBV18 and TRBJ1-5, is NAGVMQNPRHLVRRRGQEARLRCSPMKGHSHVYWYRQLPEEGLKFMVYLQKENIIDESGMPKERFSAEFPKEGPSILRIQQVVRGDSAAYFCASSPPSGQPQHFGDGTRLSIL.

This clone has just a few counts. The CDR3 here is CASSQEGQGAQPQHF. The CDR3 region has the DNA TGTGCCAGCAGTCAAGAGGGACAGGGGGCCCAGCCCCAGCATTTT. This chain links TRBV2 with TRBJ1-5; 12 bases fit TRBD1. V was clipped by 5 bases and J by 7 bases; unmatched bases: 6. CDR3 length: 15 residues. The germline V gene encodes CDR1 SNHLY and CDR2 FYNNEI. The variable domain in full, completed from reference TRBV2 and TRBJ1-5, reads EPEVTQTPSHQVTQMGQEVILRCVPISNHLYFYWYRQILGQKVEFLVSFYNNEISEKSEIFDDQFSVERPDGSNFTLKIRSTKLEDSAMYFCASSQEGQGAQPQHFGDGTRLSIL.

For the CDR3, the DNA is TGTGCCAGCAGTCGCCCGGGACTAGCCTACAATGAGCAGTTCTTC. Amino acid sequence: CASSRPGLAYNEQFF. The genes are TRBV6-6 and TRBJ2-1; TRBD2 agrees at 8 bases. Germline values: CDR1 MNHNY, CDR2 SVGAGI (reference sequence). The CDR3 loop spans 15 amino acids. V dropped 5 bases and J dropped 2; count of bases not matched to a gene: 5.